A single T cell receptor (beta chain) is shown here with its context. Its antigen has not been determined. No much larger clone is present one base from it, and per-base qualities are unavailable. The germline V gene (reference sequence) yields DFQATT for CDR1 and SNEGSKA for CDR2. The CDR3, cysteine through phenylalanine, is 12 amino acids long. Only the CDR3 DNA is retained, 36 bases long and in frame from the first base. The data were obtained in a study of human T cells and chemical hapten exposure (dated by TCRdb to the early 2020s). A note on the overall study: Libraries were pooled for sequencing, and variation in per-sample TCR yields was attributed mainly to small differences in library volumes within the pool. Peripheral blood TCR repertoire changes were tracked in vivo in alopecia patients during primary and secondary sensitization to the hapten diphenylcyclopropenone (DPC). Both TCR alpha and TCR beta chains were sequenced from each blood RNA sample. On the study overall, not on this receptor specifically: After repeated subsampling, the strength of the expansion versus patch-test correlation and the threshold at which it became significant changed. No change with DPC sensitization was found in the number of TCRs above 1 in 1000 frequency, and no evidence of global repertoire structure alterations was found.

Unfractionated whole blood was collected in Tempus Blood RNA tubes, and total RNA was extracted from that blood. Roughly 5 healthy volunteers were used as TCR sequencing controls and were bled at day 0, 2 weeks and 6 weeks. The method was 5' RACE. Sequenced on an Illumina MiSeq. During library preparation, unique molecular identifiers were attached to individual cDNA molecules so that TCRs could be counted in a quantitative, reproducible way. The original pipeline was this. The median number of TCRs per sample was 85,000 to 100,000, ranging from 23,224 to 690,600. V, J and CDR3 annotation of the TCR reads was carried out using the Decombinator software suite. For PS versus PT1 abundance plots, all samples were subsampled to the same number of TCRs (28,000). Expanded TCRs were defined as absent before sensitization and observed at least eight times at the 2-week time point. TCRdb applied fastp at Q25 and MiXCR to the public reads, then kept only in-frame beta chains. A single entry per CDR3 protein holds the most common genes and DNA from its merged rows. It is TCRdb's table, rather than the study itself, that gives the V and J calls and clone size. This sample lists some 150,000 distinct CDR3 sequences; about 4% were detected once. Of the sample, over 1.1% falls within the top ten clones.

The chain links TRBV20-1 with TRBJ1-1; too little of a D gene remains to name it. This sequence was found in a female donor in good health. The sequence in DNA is TGCAGGGCTGCAGTCTGGAAGACTGAAGCTTTCTTT. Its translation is CRAAVWKTEAFF.